A selection of T cell receptor beta chains follows, all from one sample in a study of blood T cells in healthy people across ages. TCRdb called the 5' RACE reads again in MiXCR, with one record for every CDR3 protein. The repertoire holds approximately 580,000 distinct CDR3 sequences, around 24% seen once, with 7.5% to 9% in the top ten. These records were also assigned to another study, of T cells of mothers and their children.

The sample comprised blood. These receptors originate from a boy aged 5-17 years in good health. CDR3s include the opening cysteine and the closing phenylalanine or tryptophan. A D gene is named only where the DNA matches it firmly. A clone size is listed for some rows: how often the clone was seen (once, few, many), or a class if it is expanded.

clone size: few; D gene: NA; V gene: TRBV6-2/TRBV6-3; J gene: TRBJ2-1; CDR3 DNA: TGTGCCAGCAGTTACTCCCAGGGGCCCCTTGGGGAGCAGTTCTTC; CDR3 protein: CASSYSQGPLGEQFF
clone size: few; D gene: TRBD1; V gene: TRBV11-2; J gene: TRBJ1-4; CDR3 DNA: TGTGCCAGCAGCTTGGACAGGGGAAGTGAAAAACTGTTTTTT; CDR3 protein: CASSLDRGSEKLFF
clone size: NA; D gene: NA; V gene: TRBV4-1; J gene: TRBJ2-4; CDR3 DNA: TGCGCCAGCAGCCCATCCCCGGGGAGGGCCAAAAACATTCAGTACTTC; CDR3 protein: CASSPSPGRAKNIQYF
clone size: few; D gene: NA; V gene: TRBV12-3/TRBV12-4; J gene: TRBJ1-2; CDR3 DNA: TGTGCCAGCAGTTTAATGGCAGGGGATGGCTACACCTTC; CDR3 protein: CASSLMAGDGYTF
clone size: many; D gene: NA; V gene: TRBV5-8; J gene: TRBJ2-7; CDR3 DNA: TGTGCCAGCAGCTCTGGGACCTACGAGCAGTACTTC; CDR3 protein: CASSSGTYEQYF
clone size: NA; D gene: TRBD1; V gene: TRBV6-6; J gene: TRBJ2-7; CDR3 DNA: TGTGCCAGCAGTCCCGGGGACAGGGGAAAACACGAGCAGTACTTC; CDR3 protein: CASSPGDRGKHEQYF
clone size: NA; D gene: NA; V gene: TRBV28; J gene: TRBJ2-2; CDR3 DNA: TGTGCCAGCAGTTTTTTCCGTCGGGGTAACACCGGGGAGCTGTTTTTT; CDR3 protein: CASSFFRRGNTGELFF
clone size: many; D gene: NA; V gene: TRBV4-3; J gene: TRBJ2-6; CDR3 DNA: TGCGCCAGCAGCCAAGAGGGGGCCTCCTCTGGGGCCAACGTCCTGACTTTC; CDR3 protein: CASSQEGASSGANVLTF
clone size: few; D gene: TRBD1; V gene: TRBV5-5; J gene: TRBJ1-2; CDR3 DNA: TGTGCCAGCAGCCGGGACAGGATGGGCAACTATGGCTACACCTTC; CDR3 protein: CASSRDRMGNYGYTF
clone size: NA; D gene: NA; V gene: TRBV9; J gene: TRBJ2-2; CDR3 DNA: TGTGCCAGCAGCGAACCTTTTTCAGCCACCGGGGAGCTGTTTTTT; CDR3 protein: CASSEPFSATGELFF
clone size: few; D gene: NA; V gene: TRBV10-3; J gene: TRBJ2-7; CDR3 DNA: TGTGCCATCAGTCAGACAGGCACCTACGAGCAGTACTTC; CDR3 protein: CAISQTGTYEQYF
clone size: few; D gene: NA; V gene: TRBV7-2; J gene: TRBJ2-3; CDR3 DNA: TGTGCCAGCAGCACCCTACAGGGAACTAATACGCAGTATTTT; CDR3 protein: CASSTLQGTNTQYF
clone size: few; D gene: NA; V gene: TRBV7-2; J gene: TRBJ2-7; CDR3 DNA: TGTGCCAGCAGCTCCCCCTCCATATACGAGCAGTACTTC; CDR3 protein: CASSSPSIYEQYF
clone size: NA; D gene: NA; V gene: TRBV6-5; J gene: TRBJ1-2; CDR3 DNA: TGTGCCAGCAGGTCGGTAGATACGGACTATGGCTACACCTTC; CDR3 protein: CASRSVDTDYGYTF
clone size: NA; D gene: TRBD2; V gene: TRBV7-3; J gene: TRBJ2-1; CDR3 DNA: TGTGCCAGCAGCTTAGGGACTAGCTGGGCCTCCAATGAGCAGTTCTTC; CDR3 protein: CASSLGTSWASNEQFF
clone size: few; D gene: NA; V gene: TRBV29-1; J gene: TRBJ1-2; CDR3 DNA: TGCAGCGTTGGCCCTGGAGGTGGCTACACCTTC; CDR3 protein: CSVGPGGGYTF
clone size: NA; D gene: TRBD1; V gene: TRBV11-2; J gene: TRBJ2-7; CDR3 DNA: TGTGCCAGCAGCCGGGGACAGCCAAGCGAGCAGTACTTC; CDR3 protein: CASSRGQPSEQYF
clone size: few; D gene: NA; V gene: TRBV18; J gene: TRBJ2-1; CDR3 DNA: TGTGCCAGCTCACCACAGGGTTCGTCTAATGAGCAGTTCTTC; CDR3 protein: CASSPQGSSNEQFF
clone size: NA; D gene: NA; V gene: TRBV24-1; J gene: TRBJ2-6; CDR3 DNA: TGTGCCACCAGTGACTGGGGATCAGGGGCCAACGTCCTGACTTTC; CDR3 protein: CATSDWGSGANVLTF
clone size: few; D gene: NA; V gene: TRBV20-1; J gene: TRBJ2-7; CDR3 DNA: TGCAGTGCTAGTTTTCAGGGAATCTCCTACGAGCAGTACTTC; CDR3 protein: CSASFQGISYEQYF
clone size: NA; D gene: NA; V gene: TRBV4-1; J gene: TRBJ2-4; CDR3 DNA: TGCGCCAGCAGCCAAGAAGCTTCACACATAGCCAAAAACATTCAGTACTTC; CDR3 protein: CASSQEASHIAKNIQYF
clone size: many; D gene: NA; V gene: TRBV7-3; J gene: TRBJ2-5; CDR3 DNA: TGTGCCAGCAGCCCTAACGGACAGAACCAAGAGACCCAGTACTTC; CDR3 protein: CASSPNGQNQETQYF
clone size: NA; D gene: TRBD2; V gene: TRBV7-2; J gene: TRBJ2-7; CDR3 DNA: TGTGCCAGCAGCTTAGTAACGGGAGGGAGCTCCTACGAGCAGTACTTC; CDR3 protein: CASSLVTGGSSYEQYF
clone size: NA; D gene: NA; V gene: TRBV29-1; J gene: TRBJ2-7; CDR3 DNA: TGCAGCGTTGTACGAGGGGTCAAGCAGTACTTC; CDR3 protein: CSVVRGVKQYF
clone size: NA; D gene: TRBD1; V gene: TRBV4-2; J gene: TRBJ1-6; CDR3 DNA: TGTGCCAGCAGCCCTTCCGAAGGGACAGGGGAATCACCCCTCCACTTT; CDR3 protein: CASSPSEGTGESPLHF
clone size: NA; D gene: NA; V gene: TRBV4-1; J gene: TRBJ2-7; CDR3 DNA: TGCGCCAGCAGCCAAGAATCGGACAGCTCCTACGAGCAGTACTTC; CDR3 protein: CASSQESDSSYEQYF
clone size: NA; D gene: NA; V gene: TRBV7-9; J gene: TRBJ2-5; CDR3 DNA: TGTGCCAGCGGGGTGGAGGAGACCCAGTACTTC; CDR3 protein: CASGVEETQYF
clone size: many; D gene: NA; V gene: TRBV7-6; J gene: TRBJ1-2; CDR3 DNA: TGTGCCAGCAGCCCCACAGGGAGCTATGGCTACACCTTC; CDR3 protein: CASSPTGSYGYTF
clone size: few; D gene: NA; V gene: TRBV30; J gene: TRBJ2-3; CDR3 DNA: TGTGCCTGGAGTGGGGATGGAGGTACAGATACGCAGTATTTT; CDR3 protein: CAWSGDGGTDTQYF
clone size: NA; D gene: NA; V gene: TRBV20-1; J gene: TRBJ2-5; CDR3 DNA: TGCAGTGCCCCCCCCAGCGGGCCGCAAGAGACCCAGTACTTC; CDR3 protein: CSAPPSGPQETQYF
clone size: few; D gene: NA; V gene: TRBV10-3; J gene: TRBJ1-1; CDR3 DNA: TGTGCCATCAGGGACAGCGAGAACACTGAAGCTTTCTTT; CDR3 protein: CAIRDSENTEAFF
clone size: few; D gene: NA; V gene: TRBV4-3; J gene: TRBJ2-4; CDR3 DNA: TGCGCCAGCAGCCAAGGCGTCTCCGGGACCTCGTTCTTC; CDR3 protein: CASSQGVSGTSFF
clone size: NA; D gene: NA; V gene: TRBV27; J gene: TRBJ2-1; CDR3 DNA: TGTGCCAGCAGAACCGGGGCACACAATGAGCAGTTCTTC; CDR3 protein: CASRTGAHNEQFF
clone size: NA; D gene: NA; V gene: TRBV11-2; J gene: TRBJ2-2; CDR3 DNA: TGTGCCAGCAGCTCCCAACTCAGCGGAACCGGCACCCGGGAGCTGTTTTTT; CDR3 protein: CASSSQLSGTGTRELFF
clone size: many; D gene: TRBD2; V gene: TRBV7-2; J gene: TRBJ2-5; CDR3 DNA: TGTGCCAGCAGCTTAGCTGTAGCGGGGGGGCAAGAGACCCAGTACTTC; CDR3 protein: CASSLAVAGGQETQYF
clone size: NA; D gene: TRBD2; V gene: TRBV27; J gene: TRBJ2-5; CDR3 DNA: TGTGCCAGCAGTTCTAGCGGTAACTTCCAAGAGACCCAGTACTTC; CDR3 protein: CASSSSGNFQETQYF
clone size: few; D gene: NA; V gene: TRBV28; J gene: TRBJ2-5; CDR3 DNA: TGTGCCAGCAGCCTAGGGGTACAGACCCAGTACTTC; CDR3 protein: CASSLGVQTQYF
clone size: few; D gene: TRBD2; V gene: TRBV14; J gene: TRBJ2-5; CDR3 DNA: TGTGCCAGCAGCCAGACTCCCCTTGGCGGGAGTTGGTTCGAGACCCAGTACTTC; CDR3 protein: CASSQTPLGGSWFETQYF
clone size: few; D gene: NA; V gene: TRBV4-1; J gene: TRBJ2-1; CDR3 DNA: TGCGCCAGCGGCACCACCGGGGTTGTGGAGCAGTTCTTC; CDR3 protein: CASGTTGVVEQFF
clone size: few; D gene: NA; V gene: TRBV5-1; J gene: TRBJ2-1; CDR3 DNA: NA; CDR3 protein: CASIAEVGGGNEQFF
clone size: few; D gene: NA; V gene: TRBV29-1; J gene: TRBJ1-1; CDR3 DNA: TGCAGCGTTGCCGGGCCTCTGAACACTGAAGCTTTCTTT; CDR3 protein: CSVAGPLNTEAFF
clone size: NA; D gene: NA; V gene: TRBV12-3/TRBV12-4; J gene: TRBJ1-5; CDR3 DNA: TGTGCCAGCAGAAACAGGGATAGCAATCAGCCCCAGCATTTT; CDR3 protein: CASRNRDSNQPQHF
clone size: few; D gene: NA; V gene: TRBV7-2; J gene: TRBJ2-4; CDR3 DNA: TGTGCCAGCAGCCAGGACCGGTCTTATCACATTCAGTACTTC; CDR3 protein: CASSQDRSYHIQYF
clone size: NA; D gene: NA; V gene: TRBV6-5; J gene: TRBJ2-1; CDR3 DNA: TGTGCCAGCAGTTACTCCGGACAGATTTACAATGAGCAGTTCTTC; CDR3 protein: CASSYSGQIYNEQFF
clone size: NA; D gene: NA; V gene: TRBV5-1; J gene: TRBJ2-5; CDR3 DNA: TGCGCCAGTACAGGTGGGCAAGAGACCCAGTACTTC; CDR3 protein: CASTGGQETQYF